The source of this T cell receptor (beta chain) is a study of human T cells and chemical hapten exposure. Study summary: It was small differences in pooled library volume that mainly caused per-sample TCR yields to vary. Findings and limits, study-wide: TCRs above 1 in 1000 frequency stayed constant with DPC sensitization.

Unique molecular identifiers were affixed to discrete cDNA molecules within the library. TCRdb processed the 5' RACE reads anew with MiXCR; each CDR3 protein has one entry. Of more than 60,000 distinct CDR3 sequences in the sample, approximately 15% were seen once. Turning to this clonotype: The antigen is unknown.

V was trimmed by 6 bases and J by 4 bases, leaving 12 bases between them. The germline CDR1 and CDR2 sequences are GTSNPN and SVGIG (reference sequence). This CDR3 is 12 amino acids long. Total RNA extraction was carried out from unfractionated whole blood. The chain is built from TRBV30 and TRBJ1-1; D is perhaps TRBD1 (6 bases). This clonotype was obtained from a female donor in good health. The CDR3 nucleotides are TGTGCCTGTAGAGGGGGGTCCACTGAAGCTTTCTTT. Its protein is CACRGGSTEAFF. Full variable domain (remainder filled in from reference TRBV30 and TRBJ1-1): SQTIHQWPATLVQPVGSPLSLECTVEGTSNPNLYWYRQAAGRGLQLLFYSVGIGQISSEVPQNLSASRPQDRQFILSSKKLLLSDSGFYLCACRGGSTEAFFGQGTRLTVV.